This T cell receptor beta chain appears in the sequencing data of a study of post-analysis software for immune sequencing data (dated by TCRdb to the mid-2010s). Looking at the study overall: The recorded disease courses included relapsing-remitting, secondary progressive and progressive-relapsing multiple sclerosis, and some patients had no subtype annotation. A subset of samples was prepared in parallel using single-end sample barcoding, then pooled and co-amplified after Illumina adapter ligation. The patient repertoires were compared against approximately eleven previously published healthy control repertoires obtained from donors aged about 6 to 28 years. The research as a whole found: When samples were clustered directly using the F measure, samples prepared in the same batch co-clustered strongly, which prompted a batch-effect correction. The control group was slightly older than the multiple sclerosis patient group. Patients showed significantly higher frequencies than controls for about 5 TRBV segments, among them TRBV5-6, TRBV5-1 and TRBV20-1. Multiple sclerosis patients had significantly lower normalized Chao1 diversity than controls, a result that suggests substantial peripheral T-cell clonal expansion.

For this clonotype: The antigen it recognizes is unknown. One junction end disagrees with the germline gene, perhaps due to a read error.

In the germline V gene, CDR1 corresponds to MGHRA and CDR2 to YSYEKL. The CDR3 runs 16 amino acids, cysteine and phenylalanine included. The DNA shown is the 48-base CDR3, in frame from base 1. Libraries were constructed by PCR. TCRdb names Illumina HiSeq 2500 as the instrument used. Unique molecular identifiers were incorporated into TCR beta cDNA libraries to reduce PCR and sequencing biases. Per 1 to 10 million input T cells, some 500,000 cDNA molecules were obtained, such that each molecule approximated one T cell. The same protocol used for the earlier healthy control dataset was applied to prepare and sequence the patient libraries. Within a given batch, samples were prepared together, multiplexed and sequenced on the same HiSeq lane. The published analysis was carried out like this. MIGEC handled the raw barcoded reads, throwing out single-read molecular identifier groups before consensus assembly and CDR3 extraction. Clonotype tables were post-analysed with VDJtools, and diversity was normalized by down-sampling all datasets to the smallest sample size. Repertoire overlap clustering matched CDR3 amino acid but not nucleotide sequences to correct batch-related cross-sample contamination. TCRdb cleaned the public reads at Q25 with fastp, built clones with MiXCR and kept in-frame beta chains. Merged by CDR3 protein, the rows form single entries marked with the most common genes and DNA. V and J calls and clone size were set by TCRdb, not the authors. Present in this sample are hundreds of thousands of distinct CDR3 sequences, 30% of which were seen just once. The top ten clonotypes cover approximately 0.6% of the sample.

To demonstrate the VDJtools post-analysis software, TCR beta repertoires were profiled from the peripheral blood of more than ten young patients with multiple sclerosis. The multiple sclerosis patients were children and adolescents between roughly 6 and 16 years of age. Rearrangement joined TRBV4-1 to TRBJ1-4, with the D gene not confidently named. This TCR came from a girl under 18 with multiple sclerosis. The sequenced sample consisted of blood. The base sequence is TGCGCCAGCGGCCAAGAGGTGGCGGAGGATGGGGAAAAACTGTTTTTT. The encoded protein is CASGQEVAEDGEKLFF.